This TCR beta chain was documented in a study of T cell changes during pregnancy in multiple sclerosis. Using immunoSEQ multiplex PCR, the repertoire was profiled, and TCRdb retains in-frame clones only, with some absent. The sample holds more than 100,000 clones, about 91% seen once. This CDR3 is built from 15 residues. With 3 bases removed from V and 1 base from J, the gap between germline ends came to 10 bases. Germline V CDR1 and CDR2: SGHRS, YFSETQ. This sample comprised peripheral blood, obtained after pregnancy. This receptor was obtained from a female donor with multiple sclerosis, enrolled in a pregnancy study. The rearrangement links TRBV5-1 to TRBJ2-2; no clear D gene. The CDR3 loop reads CASSSDQKNTGELFF. The CDR3 coding sequence is TGCGCCAGCAGCTCAGATCAGAAGAACACCGGGGAGCTGTTTTTT.